This T cell receptor beta chain was sequenced in a study of blood T cells in healthy people across ages. Background on the study: T cells yielded about one barcoded beta molecule per two cells through template switching.

Combining a sample-barcoded 5' primer with a J-beta primer mix, a second PCR ran for 7 to 11 cycles. With 12 random nucleotides, a template-switch adaptor tagged each individual cDNA molecule. TCRdb reanalysed the 5' RACE reads using MiXCR and keeps one entry per CDR3 protein. This sample has fewer than 700,000 distinct CDR3 sequences, with around 50% found just once. This clonotype was counted only a few times. Its target is not known. Study-level points and caveats: The CMV status of each donor remained undetermined, and this could have confounded shifts in expanded clonotypes. Leaving the PBMCs unsorted stopped any conclusive comparison of naive versus antigen-experienced cells.

The CDR3 runs 15 residues. Germline V lookup: CDR1 DFQATT, CDR2 SNEGSKA (reference sequence). The sequencing input was blood. The sequence was collected from an elderly man in good health. The rearrangement links TRBV20-1 to TRBJ2-5; TRBD2 agrees at 7 bases. The DNA end is a closer match to TRBJ2-7, so the J assignment may be wrong. The CDR3 protein is CSAGDLSGGSYEQYF. In DNA, the CDR3 is TGCAGTGCAGGAGACCTTTCGGGGGGCTCCTACGAGCAGTACTTC.